Presented here are 24 T cell receptor beta chains from one specimen sequenced in a study of blood T cell repertoires in COVID-19. The method was immunoSEQ multiplex PCR; TCRdb's version includes in-frame clones alone and lacks a portion of them. The sample yields fewer than 250,000 clones, 65% to 85% seen once. Sample: PBMCs or T cells enriched from blood (not recorded which). The source is a woman aged 25 to 45 who had recovered from COVID-19.

V gene TRBV7-2 combines with J gene TRBJ1-2, with 7 bases identical to TRBD1. The CDR3 is 16 residues long. In germline, CDR1 is SGHTA, CDR2 FQGNSA. After removal of 5 bases from V and 3 bases from J, the junction contained 12 bases not matched to a gene. DNA for the CDR3: TGTGCCAGCAGCGCAGGGGGGCTTGGGGCCGACTATGGCTACACCTTC. Protein product: CASSAGGLGADYGYTF.

The V gene is TRBV5-6, the J gene TRBJ2-7; 9 bases line up with TRBD1. Germline V gives CDR1 SGHDT, CDR2 YYEEEE. Germline trimming cut 2 bases from V and 7 bases from J; bases unmatched to any gene: 7. This CDR3 spans 14 amino acids. As DNA, the CDR3 is TGTGCCAGCAGCTTTTGGACAGGGGCCCTGGAGCAGTACGTC. Protein product: CASSFWTGALEQYV.

This clone was found once. The rearrangement uses TRBV7-9 and TRBJ1-6; 10 positions match TRBD1. V shed 5 bases and J 10 bases; nucleotides not matched to a gene: 8. This CDR3 has 15 residues. CDR1 SEHNR and CDR2 FQNEAQ come from the germline V gene (reference sequence). The CDR3 coding sequence is TGTGCCAGCAGCGCCACCGGGACAGGGGTATCACCCCTCCACTTT. Its protein is CASSATGTGVSPLHF.

This clone was counted once. The chain combines TRBV3-1 (or the pseudogene TRBV3-2) with TRBJ1-5; possible D gene TRBD1, 5 bases. The germline V gene encodes CDR1 LGHDT and CDR2 YNNKEL (reference sequence). The CDR3 covers 14 residues. Trimming stripped 2 bases from V and 2 bases from J, with 7 bases between. The CDR3 sequence: CASSQRGGNQPQHF. In DNA form, the CDR3 reads TGTGCCAGCAGCCAAAGGGGCGGCAATCAGCCCCAGCATTTT.

This clone turned up a few times. The rearrangement links TRBV25-1 to TRBJ2-4; 10 positions match TRBD2. The CDR3 spans 16 residues. V shed 5 bases and J 2 bases; nucleotides not matched to a gene: 6. CDR1 and CDR2 from the germline V gene are MGHDK and SYGVNS. In DNA form, the CDR3 reads TGTGCCAGCAGTCCAGCGGGGGGGCCAACCAAAAACATTCAGTACTTC. It codes for CASSPAGGPTKNIQYF.

This clone has just one count. This chain's CDR3 is CSASRVWLAGTQYF. In DNA form, the CDR3 reads TGCAGTGCTAGTAGAGTCTGGCTAGCGGGGACTCAGTATTTT. The chain couples TRBV20-1 to TRBJ2-3; 9 nucleotides match TRBD2. The CDR3 totals 14 residues. Unmatched junction bases numbered 13, after V lost 3 bases and J lost 12 bases. In germline, CDR1 is DFQATT, CDR2 SNEGSKA (reference sequence).

The table lists this clone with many counts. The chain carries TRBV5-1 and TRBJ2-7; 8 bases match TRBD1. The trim removed 7 bases at V and 2 bases at J, leaving 11 bases unmatched. The CDR3 spans 15 residues. CDR1 and CDR2 (germline): SGHRS, YFSETQ. The CDR3 reads CASRTETTGAYEQYF. CDR3 DNA sequence: TGCGCCAGCCGTACTGAAACGACAGGGGCCTACGAGCAGTACTTC.

V gene TRBV9 combines with J gene TRBJ2-2, with unresolved D. Trimming pared 3 bases from V and 7 bases from J, leaving 10 bases between. Germline lookup yields CDR1 SGDLS and CDR2 YYNGEE. There are 13 residues in the CDR3. The CDR3 is CASSARLSGELFF. Here the CDR3 DNA reads TGTGCCAGCAGCGCCCGACTTAGCGGGGAGCTGTTTTTT.

This chain uses TRBV5-4 with TRBJ2-5; D unclear. Germline CDR1 SGHNT, CDR2 YYREEE (reference sequence). The CDR3 runs 9 residues. Trimming removed 7 bases at V and 6 bases at J, with 4 bases between. DNA of the CDR3: TGTGCCAGCGTAAAGACCCAGTACTTC. The encoded protein is CASVKTQYF.

The sample holds a few counts of this clone. This chain joins TRBV5-1 and TRBJ1-1, with D uncertain. Germline V gives CDR1 SGHRS, CDR2 YFSETQ. Trimming took off 0 bases at V and 5 bases at J, with 14 bases between the two ends. The CDR3 length is 15 residues. CDR3 DNA: TGCGCCAGCAGCTTGGACCCAGGACCGGGGACTGAAGCTTTCTTT. As protein: CASSLDPGPGTEAFF.

This clone has only a few counts. The rearrangement uses TRBV7-3 and TRBJ2-1, with 12 bases identical to TRBD2. V dropped 4 bases and J dropped 7; count of bases not matched to a gene: 14. The CDR3 extends over 18 amino acids. CDR1 is SGHTA, CDR2 FQGTGA, per germline. CDR3 amino acids: CASSSLPRTSGENNEQFF. DNA for the CDR3: TGTGCCAGCAGCTCTTTACCCCGGACTAGCGGGGAGAATAATGAGCAGTTCTTC.

This chain joins TRBV11-2 and TRBJ1-2; 7 nucleotides line up with TRBD1. The CDR3 runs 16 residues. Per the germline V gene, CDR1 is SGHAT and CDR2 is FQNNGV. J was trimmed by 3 bases and V by 6 bases; bases with no gene match: 13. The CDR3 region is CASSPNQGQTHYGYTF. In nucleotides, the CDR3 is TGTGCCAGCAGTCCCAACCAGGGACAGACTCACTATGGCTACACCTTC.

The chain combines TRBV6-5 with TRBJ2-2; 7 bases align to TRBD1. The CDR3 totals 13 residues. Losses at the gene ends were 6 bases for V and 4 bases for J; bases not matched to a gene: 2. Germline values: CDR1 MNHEY, CDR2 SVGAGI. The CDR3 nucleotides read TGTGCCAGCAGGGGACAGTCCACCGGGGAGCTGTTTTTT. This sequence encodes CASRGQSTGELFF.

V usage is TRBV5-1 and J usage is TRBJ2-3; the D is unclear. Germline V gene data show CDR1 as SGHRS and CDR2 as YFSETQ. Deletions cut 1 base from V and 1 base from J, with 4 bases between. CDR3 size: 13 residues. The CDR3 region has the DNA TGCGCCAGCAGCTTGACTGGCACAGATACGCAGTATTTT. Protein sequence: CASSLTGTDTQYF.

This clone was observed a few times. V gene TRBV14 combines with J gene TRBJ2-2; 9 positions match TRBD1. The CDR3 is 17 amino acids. J lost 7 bases, V lost 0 bases, and 9 bases had no gene match. Germline V gene data show CDR1 as SGHDN and CDR2 as FVKESK. The CDR3 region is CASSQEGSGTGLGELFF. For the CDR3, the DNA is TGTGCCAGCAGCCAAGAGGGCTCCGGGACAGGGCTCGGGGAGCTGTTTTTT.

CDR3 amino acids: CASSRVPSYEQYF. CDR3 DNA: TGTGCCAGCAGCCGCGTACCCTCCTACGAGCAGTACTTC. The genes are TRBV3-1 (or the pseudogene TRBV3-2) and TRBJ2-7; the D is unclear. The CDR3 spans 13 residues. The V gene lost 4 bases and the J gene lost 0 bases, with 7 bases spanning the gap. Per the germline V gene, CDR1 is LGHDT and CDR2 is YNNKEL (reference sequence).

Of note for this clone: At one of its ends the junction is not consistent with the germline gene, which may arise from a read error. The chain uses TRBV6-1 and TRBJ1-4; 9 bases line up with TRBD1. Germline V lookup: CDR1 MNHNS, CDR2 SASEGT. The CDR3 is 16 amino acids. This chain's CDR3 is CASREDRGGTNEKLFF. CDR3 nucleotide sequence: TGTGCCAGCAGAGAAGACAGGGGGGGAACTAATGAAAAACTGTTTTTT.

The chain combines TRBV11-2 with TRBJ2-7; the match to TRBD1 covers 8 bases. Germline loops: CDR1 SGHAT, CDR2 FQNNGV. V lost 3 bases and J lost 12; bases outside the gene matches: 13. This CDR3 has 14 residues. CDR3 region: CASSFFLGVGQAYV. DNA for the CDR3: TGTGCCAGCAGCTTCTTCCTCGGGGTGGGACAGGCGTACGTC.

This rearrangement joins TRBV28 to TRBJ2-5, with TRBD2 identical over 10 bases. V shed 4 bases, J shed 5 bases, and the junction held 25 bases outside the gene matches. The CDR3 is made up of 21 amino acids. Germline V gives CDR1 MDHEN, CDR2 SYDVKM. The CDR3 region has the DNA TGTGCCAGCAGTTCATCGAGGGGGGGGCCGGCTAGCGGGAGTCCCGGGGAGACCCAGTACTTC. Its translation is CASSSSRGGPASGSPGETQYF.

The genes are TRBV5-1 and TRBJ1-1; 9 bases are shared with TRBD1. V lost 4 bases to trimming and J lost 4 bases; unmatched junction nucleotides: 8. This CDR3 region has 15 residues. CDR1 SGHRS and CDR2 YFSETQ come from the germline V gene. The CDR3 DNA reads TGCGCCAGCAGCCCGGACAGGGGAACGGTCACTGAAGCTTTCTTT. Translating gives CASSPDRGTVTEAFF. Together with reference TRBV5-1 and TRBJ1-1, the CDR3 gives the full variable domain: KAGVTQTPRYLIKTRGQQVTLSCSPISGHRSVSWYQQTPGQGLQFLFEYFSETQRNKGNFPGRFSGRQFSNSRSEMNVSTLELGDSALYLCASSPDRGTVTEAFFGQGTRLTVV.

This clone turned up a few times. The genes are TRBV27 and TRBJ1-6, with 9 nucleotides matching TRBD1. Per the germline V gene, CDR1 is MNHEY and CDR2 is SMNVEV (reference sequence). With V trimmed by 6 bases and J by 9 bases, 12 bases remained unmatched. This CDR3 is built from 16 residues. CDR3 sequence reads: CASRAGTGLISSPLHF. The CDR3, as DNA: TGTGCCAGCAGGGCCGGGACAGGGTTGATTAGTTCACCCCTCCACTTT.

The gene calls are TRBV5-1 and TRBJ1-2; possible D gene TRBD1, 6 bases. Deletions cut 4 bases from V and 3 bases from J, with 16 bases between. The CDR3 runs 15 residues. Germline values: CDR1 SGHRS, CDR2 YFSETQ. The CDR3 is CASSTRQVGDYGYTF. The CDR3 coding sequence is TGCGCCAGCAGCACCAGACAGGTTGGAGACTATGGCTACACCTTC.

The genes are TRBV14 and TRBJ1-2; 10 bases are shared with TRBD1. Germline CDR1 reads SGHDN; CDR2 reads FVKESK. The CDR3 has 15 residues. With 0 bases clipped from V and 7 bases from J, the junction kept 5 bases outside the gene matches. DNA of the CDR3: TGTGCCAGCAGCCAAGAGCTGACAGGGGGCATTGGCTACACCTTC. Protein product: CASSQELTGGIGYTF. Supplemented by reference TRBV14 and TRBJ1-2, the full variable domain reads EAGVTQFPSHSVIEKGQTVTLRCDPISGHDNLYWYRRVMGKEIKFLLHFVKESKQDESGMPNNRFLAERTGGTYSTLKVQPAELEDSGVYFCASSQELTGGIGYTFGSGTRLTVV.

The J gene is TRBJ1-2, the V gene TRBV5-1, with D maybe TRBD1 (5 bases). Deletions cut 1 base from V and 4 bases from J, with 17 bases between. Germline V gene data show CDR1 as SGHRS and CDR2 as YFSETQ. CDR3 length: 16 residues. CDR3 loop: CASSLRPTDNGYGYTF. CDR3 DNA sequence: TGCGCCAGCAGCTTGCGCCCGACGGACAATGGCTATGGCTACACCTTC.